This TCR beta chain was identified during a study of cytomegalovirus exposure and HLA in healthy donors. Looking at the study overall: In an early release, HLA-typed donors contributed tens of millions of unique TCR sequences. Falling in the Caucasian-associated ancestry cluster were less than 85% of approximately 410 genotyped donors. Study findings and constraints: Of the V segments, some could not be distinguished, including TRBV6-2 and TRBV6-3, and were excluded.

V shed 6 bases and J shed 2 bases, with 17 bases lying between them. CDR1 and CDR2 (germline): SNHLY, FYNNEI. There are 17 residues in the CDR3. With regard to this clone: The antigen remains unidentified.

It was with 60 Vbeta and 13 Jbeta primers that the PCR ran. Profiling relied on immunoSEQ multiplex PCR, and the TCRdb table lists in-frame clones only, not all of them. The data contain some 120,000 clones, over 60% of them singletons. The V gene is TRBV2, the J gene TRBJ1-6; weak D call: TRBD1 (6 bases). The origin of this receptor is a human donor in good health. Sequenced sample: PBMCs. CDR3 sequence: CASRVFQGTTYNSPLHF. The CDR3 nucleotides read TGTGCCAGCAGAGTCTTTCAGGGGACCACCTATAATTCACCCCTCCACTTT.